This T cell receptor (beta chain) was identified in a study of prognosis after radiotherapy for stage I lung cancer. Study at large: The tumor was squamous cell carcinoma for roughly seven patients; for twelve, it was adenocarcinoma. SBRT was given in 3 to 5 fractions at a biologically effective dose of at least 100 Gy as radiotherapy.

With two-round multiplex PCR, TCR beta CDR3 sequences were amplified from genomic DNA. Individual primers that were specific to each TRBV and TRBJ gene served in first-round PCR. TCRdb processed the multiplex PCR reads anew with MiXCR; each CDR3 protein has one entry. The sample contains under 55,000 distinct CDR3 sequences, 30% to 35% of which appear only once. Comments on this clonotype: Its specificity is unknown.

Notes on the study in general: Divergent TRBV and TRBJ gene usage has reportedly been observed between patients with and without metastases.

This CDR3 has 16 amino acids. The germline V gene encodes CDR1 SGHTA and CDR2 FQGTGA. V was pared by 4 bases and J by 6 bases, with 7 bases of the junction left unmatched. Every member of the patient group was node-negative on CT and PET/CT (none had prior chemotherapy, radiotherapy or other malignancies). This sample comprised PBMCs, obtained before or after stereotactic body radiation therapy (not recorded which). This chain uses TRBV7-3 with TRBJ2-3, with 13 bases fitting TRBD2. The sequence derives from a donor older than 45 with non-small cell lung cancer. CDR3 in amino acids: CASSSGLAGADDTQYF. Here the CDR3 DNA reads TGTGCCAGCAGCTCAGGACTAGCGGGAGCGGACGATACGCAGTATTTT.